The 26 T cell receptor beta chains below come from one sample, sequenced in a study of T cells after yellow fever vaccination. TCRdb re-called the 5' RACE reads with MiXCR, one entry per CDR3 protein. The table has about 510,000 distinct CDR3 sequences, just over 20% seen once. Specimen: PBMCs, collected 21 days after the first yellow fever vaccination. These receptors were taken from a man between 18 and 35 years old who received the YFV17D yellow fever vaccine.

The gene calls are TRBV12-3 or TRBV12-4 and TRBJ2-1, with TRBD2 matching over 11 bases. This CDR3 has 17 amino acids. Trimming removed 1 base from V and 3 bases from J; junction bases left unmatched: 5. The CDR3 DNA reads as TGTGCCAGCAGTTTAGTGCTAGCGGGGGGCTTCTACAATGAGCAGTTCTTC. It is translated as CASSLVLAGGFYNEQFF.

This clonotype has just a few counts. This chain connects TRBV20-1 to TRBJ2-5; either TRBD1 or TRBD2 may fit D (6 bases each). This CDR3 spans 12 amino acids. Germline lookup yields CDR1 DFQATT and CDR2 SNEGSKA (reference sequence). The V end lost 5 bases, the J end lost 5 bases, and 12 bases lay between the germline ends. The CDR3 coding sequence is TGCAGTGCTGAGGGGGGCCCTGAGACCCAGTACTTC. It is translated as CSAEGGPETQYF.

Here the CDR3 reads CSASPIAKNIQYF. The CDR3 DNA follows: TGCAGTGCCTCCCCCATAGCCAAAAACATTCAGTACTTC. The chain is built from TRBV20-1 and TRBJ2-4; unclear D gene. With 6 bases removed from V and 0 bases from J, the gap between germline ends came to 9 bases. This CDR3 is 13 amino acids long. Per germline, CDR1 DFQATT and CDR2 SNEGSKA (reference sequence).

DNA of the CDR3: TGCAGCGTTGCGGGGGGGCCCGTCGGGGAGCTGTTTTTT. Translation: CSVAGGPVGELFF. The gene calls are TRBV29-1 and TRBJ2-2; 8 bases are a match to TRBD2. The length of the CDR3 is 13 residues. Germline assignment: CDR1 SQVTM and CDR2 ANQGSEA. V dropped 4 bases and J dropped 7; count of bases not matched to a gene: 5.

There are a few counts of this clonotype. This chain uses TRBV27 with TRBJ2-3, with TRBD2 as a possible D gene (7 bases). The germline V gene encodes CDR1 MNHEY and CDR2 SMNVEV (reference sequence). V lost 5 bases, J lost 4 bases, and 22 bases lay in between. This CDR3 contains 17 residues. This CDR3 reads CASSLHLGGGPPDTQYF. The CDR3 DNA sequence: TGTGCCAGCAGTCTCCACTTAGGGGGGGGCCCCCCAGATACGCAGTATTTT.

The CDR3 loop reads CASSLLSGGQGTQYF. DNA for the CDR3: TGTGCCAGCAGTTTATTGAGTGGAGGGCAGGGGACCCAGTACTTC. The rearrangement links TRBV12-3 or TRBV12-4 to TRBJ2-5; D possibly corresponds to TRBD2 (6 bases). With 2 bases removed from V and 7 bases from J, the gap between germline ends came to 17 bases. The length of the CDR3 is 15 residues.

This sequence joins TRBV21-1 and TRBJ2-7. TRBV21-1 is given as a pseudogene. The CDR3 covers 15 residues. CDR3 loop: CASSTSYRSSYEQYV. The DNA for the CDR3 is TGTGCCAGCAGCACATCCTACCGGAGCTCCTACGAGCAGTACGTC.

The chain carries TRBV5-5 and TRBJ2-2; 11 bases fit TRBD1. CDR1 is SGHKS, CDR2 YYEKEE, per germline (reference sequence). The CDR3 loop spans 15 amino acids. Losses at the gene ends were 3 bases for V and 7 bases for J; bases not matched to a gene: 5. The CDR3: CASSSRTGGIGELFF. The CDR3 nucleotides read TGTGCCAGCAGCTCCCGGACAGGGGGCATCGGGGAGCTGTTTTTT.

This clonotype was seen a few times. The rearrangement joins TRBV5-1 to TRBJ1-3, with D unclear. Trimming left V 0 bases short and J 2 bases short, with 3 bases between. Germline V gene lookup returns CDR1 SGHRS and CDR2 YFSETQ. This CDR3 region has 13 residues. Here the CDR3 DNA reads TGCGCCAGCAGCTTGGACACTGGAAACACCATATATTTT. This gives the protein CASSLDTGNTIYF. Full variable domain (outside the CDR3, taken from reference TRBV5-1 and TRBJ1-3): KAGVTQTPRYLIKTRGQQVTLSCSPISGHRSVSWYQQTPGQGLQFLFEYFSETQRNKGNFPGRFSGRQFSNSRSEMNVSTLELGDSALYLCASSLDTGNTIYFGEGSWLTVV.

This clonotype has more than one count but fewer than ten. The chain uses TRBV20-1 and TRBJ2-3; 7 bases map to TRBD2. Germline V gene sequence: CDR1 DFQATT, CDR2 SNEGSKA (reference sequence). The CDR3 has 14 residues. V lost 3 bases to trimming and J lost 6 bases; unmatched junction nucleotides: 9. The CDR3 protein is CSARSGTSPDTQYF. The DNA for the CDR3 is TGCAGTGCTAGGAGCGGGACTTCTCCTGATACGCAGTATTTT.

The chain links TRBV5-5 to TRBJ2-2; 8 bases fit TRBD2. CDR3 length equals 18 residues. Germline trimming cut 0 bases from V and 1 base from J; bases unmatched to any gene: 8. In germline, CDR1 is SGHKS, CDR2 YYEKEE (reference sequence). The CDR3 region is CASSLGTSPYMNTGELFF. Written as DNA, the CDR3 is TGTGCCAGCAGCTTGGGGACTAGCCCTTACATGAACACCGGGGAGCTGTTTTTT.

V is TRBV7-8 and J is TRBJ1-4; D uncertain. Trimming removed 5 bases at V and 0 bases at J, with 7 bases between. The CDR3 consists of 14 residues. Germline V CDR1 and CDR2: SGHVS, FQNEAQ. CDR3 coding DNA: TGTGCCAGCAGCGCCGGAGCAACTAATGAAAAACTGTTTTTT. The encoded protein is CASSAGATNEKLFF. The full variable domain, completed using reference TRBV7-8 and TRBJ1-4, is GAGVSQSPRYKVAKRGQDVALRCDPISGHVSLFWYQQALGQGPEFLTYFQNEAQLDKSGLPSDRFFAERPEGSVSTLKIQRTQQEDSAVYLCASSAGATNEKLFFGSGTQLSVL.

This clonotype was found many times. The rearrangement joins TRBV12-3 or TRBV12-4 to TRBJ2-1; 11 nucleotides match TRBD2. V trimming: 3 bases; J trimming: 0 bases; junction bases outside the gene matches: 7. The CDR3 spans 18 residues. CDR3 nucleotides: TGTGCCAGCAGTTTTAGGCTAGCGGGGGGTCACTCCTACAATGAGCAGTTCTTC. This translates into CASSFRLAGGHSYNEQFF.

This clonotype has more than one count but fewer than ten. V is TRBV12-3 or TRBV12-4 and J is TRBJ1-2, with 9 positions matching TRBD1. The V and J ends lost 6 bases and 3 bases, in that order; junction bases with no gene match: 5. The length of the CDR3 is 14 residues. CDR3 sequence: CASRTGGWHYGYTF. In DNA form, the CDR3 reads TGTGCCAGCAGGACAGGGGGATGGCACTATGGCTACACCTTC.

This clonotype was seen a few times. The chain combines TRBV18 with TRBJ1-3; 7 nucleotides agree with TRBD1. The CDR3 length is 18 residues. J lost 0 bases, V lost 3 bases, and 11 bases had no gene match. CDR1 KGHSH and CDR2 LQKENI come from the germline V gene. The CDR3 region has the DNA TGTGCCAGCTCACCCCCCAGGGGGGACGGTCGCTCTGGAAACACCATATATTTT. Amino acids: CASSPPRGDGRSGNTIYF.

This rearrangement joins TRBV28 to TRBJ1-3; D is perhaps TRBD1 (5 bases). This CDR3 has 15 amino acids. The V gene lost 5 bases and the J gene lost 2 bases, with 13 bases spanning the gap. Per germline, CDR1 MDHEN and CDR2 SYDVKM. As DNA, the CDR3 is TGTGCCAGCAGTCCCCCCATGGGGGCTGGAAACACCATATATTTT. It yields the protein CASSPPMGAGNTIYF.

The chain employs TRBV20-1 and TRBJ2-1; D is unclear. Germline CDR1 and CDR2: DFQATT and SNEGSKA (reference sequence). The V and J ends lost 5 bases and 10 bases respectively, with 12 bases between them. The length of the CDR3 is 11 residues. In DNA, the CDR3 is TGCAGTGCTCATAAAGTGAACGAGCAGTTCTTC. Translation: CSAHKVNEQFF.

The J gene is TRBJ2-7, the V gene TRBV12-5; D unclear. The ends were cut back, 6 bases at V and 3 bases at J, with 21 bases in the middle. Germline V gene data show CDR1 as LGHNT and CDR2 as FRNRAP. This CDR3 comprises 16 residues. CDR3 nucleotide sequence: TGTGCTAGTGGCCCAATGGTAGGGATTTACGGCTACGAGCAGTACGTC. Translation gives CASGPMVGIYGYEQYV.

In this sample, this clonotype turned up many times. The chain couples TRBV20-1 to TRBJ2-1, with D possibly TRBD2 on 5 matching bases. The germline V and J ends were trimmed by 4 bases and 4 bases, with 14 bases remaining between them. Germline lookup yields CDR1 DFQATT and CDR2 SNEGSKA (reference sequence). The CDR3 is made up of 14 amino acids. In DNA, the CDR3 is TGCAGTGCTACGGGATCTCAAATTTACAATGAGCAGTTCTTC. Translated: CSATGSQIYNEQFF.

This rearrangement joins TRBV7-9 to TRBJ2-3, with D perhaps matching TRBD1 (6 bases). The length of the CDR3 is 13 residues. V was trimmed by 5 bases and J by 6 bases, leaving 12 bases between them. The germline V gene has CDR1 SEHNR and CDR2 FQNEAQ (reference sequence). The CDR3 bases are TGTGCCAGCAGCCACCGACAGGTCGATACGCAGTATTTT. Translated: CASSHRQVDTQYF.

The sample holds a few counts of this clonotype. The chain carries TRBV20-1 and TRBJ1-2; TRBD1 might be the D (5 bases). The germline V and J ends were trimmed by 4 bases and 3 bases, with 15 bases remaining between them. CDR1 DFQATT and CDR2 SNEGSKA come from the germline V gene (reference sequence). The length of the CDR3 is 14 residues. The CDR3 loop is CSATQTARDYGYTF. The CDR3 DNA is TGCAGTGCTACTCAGACAGCGAGGGACTATGGCTACACCTTC.

The chain combines TRBV28 with TRBJ2-7; 9 bases align to TRBD1. Germline V gene data show CDR1 as MDHEN and CDR2 as SYDVKM. The CDR3 loop spans 15 amino acids. The V segment lost 3 bases and the J segment 5 bases; nucleotides outside the gene matches: 8. CDR3 residues: CASSFLGQGSDEQYF. Here the CDR3 DNA reads TGTGCCAGCAGTTTCTTAGGACAGGGGTCGGACGAGCAGTACTTC.

The sample holds a few counts of this clonotype. DNA for the CDR3: TGCAGTCCCCCCCTTTTAGCGGGGGAGAAAGATACGCAGTATTTT. Protein: CSPPLLAGEKDTQYF. This chain links TRBV20-1 with TRBJ2-3; TRBD2 matches at 9 bases. Germline V CDR1 and CDR2: DFQATT, SNEGSKA (reference sequence). With 8 bases clipped from V and 5 bases from J, the junction kept 14 bases outside the gene matches. This CDR3 spans 15 amino acids.

As DNA, the CDR3 is TGTGCCACCAGCAGAGATGGCTCTGACGAGGAGACCCAGTACTTC. This translates into CATSRDGSDEETQYF. The chain recombines TRBV15 with TRBJ2-5; unclear D gene. From germline, CDR1 is LNHNV and CDR2 YYDKDF (reference sequence). Trimming removed 0 bases at V and 5 bases at J, with 13 bases between. CDR3 length equals 15 residues.

This clonotype was seen more than once but under ten times. V and J are TRBV20-1 and TRBJ2-7; D is perhaps TRBD2 (6 bases). The CDR3 loop spans 12 amino acids. The germline V and J ends were trimmed by 5 bases and 6 bases, with 14 bases remaining between them. Germline-derived CDR1 and CDR2 are DFQATT and SNEGSKA (reference sequence). CDR3 sequence (DNA): TGCAGTGCTGGAGGCGGGACCCTCGAGCAGTACGTC. Its translation: CSAGGGTLEQYV.

This chain connects TRBV20-1 to TRBJ2-6; unclear D gene. The CDR3 contains 16 residues. CDR1 is DFQATT and CDR2 is SNEGSKA in the germline V gene (reference sequence). V was cut by 0 bases and J by 2 bases, with 11 bases left in between. CDR3: CSARDRVKAGANVLTF. CDR3 sequence (DNA): TGCAGTGCTAGAGATAGGGTGAAGGCTGGGGCCAACGTCCTGACTTTC.